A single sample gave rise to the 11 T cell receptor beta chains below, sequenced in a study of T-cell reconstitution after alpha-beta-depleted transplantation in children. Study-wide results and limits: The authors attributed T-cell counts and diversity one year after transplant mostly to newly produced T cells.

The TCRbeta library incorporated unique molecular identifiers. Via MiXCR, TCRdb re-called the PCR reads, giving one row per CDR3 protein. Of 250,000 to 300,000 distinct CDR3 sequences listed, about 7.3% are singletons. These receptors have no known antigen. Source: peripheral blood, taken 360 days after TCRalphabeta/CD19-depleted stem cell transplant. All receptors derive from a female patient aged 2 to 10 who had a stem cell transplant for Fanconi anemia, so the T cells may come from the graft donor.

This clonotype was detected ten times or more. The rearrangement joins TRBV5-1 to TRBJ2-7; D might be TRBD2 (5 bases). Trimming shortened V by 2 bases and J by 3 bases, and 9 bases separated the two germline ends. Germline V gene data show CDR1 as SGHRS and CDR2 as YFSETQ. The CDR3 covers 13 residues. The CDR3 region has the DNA TGCGCCAGCAGCTTAGCGGCTGACTACGAGCAGTACTTC. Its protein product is CASSLAADYEQYF.

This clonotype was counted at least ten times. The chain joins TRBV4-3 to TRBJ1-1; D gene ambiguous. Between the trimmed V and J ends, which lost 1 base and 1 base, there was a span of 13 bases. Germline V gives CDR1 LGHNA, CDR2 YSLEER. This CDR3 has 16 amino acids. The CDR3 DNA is TGCGCCAGCAGCCAAGTGCTCGACGACGCGAACACTGAAGCTTTCTTT. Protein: CASSQVLDDANTEAFF.

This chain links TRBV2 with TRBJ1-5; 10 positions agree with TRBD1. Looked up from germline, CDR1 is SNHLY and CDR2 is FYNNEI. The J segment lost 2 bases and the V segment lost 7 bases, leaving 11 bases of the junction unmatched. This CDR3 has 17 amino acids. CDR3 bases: TGTGCCAGCAATGGAAGACAGGGGGCGGGGGGCAATCAGCCCCAGCATTTT. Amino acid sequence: CASNGRQGAGGNQPQHF.

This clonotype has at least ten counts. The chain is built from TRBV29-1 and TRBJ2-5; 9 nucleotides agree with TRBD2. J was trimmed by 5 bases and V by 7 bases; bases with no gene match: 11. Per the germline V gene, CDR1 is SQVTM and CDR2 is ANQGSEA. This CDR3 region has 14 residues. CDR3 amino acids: CSGKAGLARETQYF. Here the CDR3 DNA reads TGCAGCGGCAAAGCGGGACTAGCACGGGAGACCCAGTACTTC. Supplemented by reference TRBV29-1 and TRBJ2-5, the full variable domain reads SAVISQKPSRDICQRGTSLTIQCQVDSQVTMMFWYRQQPGQSLTLIATANQGSEATYESGFVIDKFPISRPNLTFSTLTVSNMSPEDSSIYLCSGKAGLARETQYFGPGTRLLVL.

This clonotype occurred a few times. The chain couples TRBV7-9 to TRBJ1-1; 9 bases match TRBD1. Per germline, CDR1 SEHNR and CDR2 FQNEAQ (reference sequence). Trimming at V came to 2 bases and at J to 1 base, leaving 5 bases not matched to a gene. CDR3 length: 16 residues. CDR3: CASSLYAGQGNTEAFF. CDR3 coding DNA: TGTGCCAGCAGCTTATACGCGGGACAGGGGAACACTGAAGCTTTCTTT.

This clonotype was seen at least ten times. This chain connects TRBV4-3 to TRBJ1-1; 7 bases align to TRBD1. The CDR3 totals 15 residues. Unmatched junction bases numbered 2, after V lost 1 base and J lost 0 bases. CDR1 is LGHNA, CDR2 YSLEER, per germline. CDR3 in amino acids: CASSQGDSMNTEAFF. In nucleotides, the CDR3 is TGCGCCAGCAGCCAAGGGGACAGTATGAACACTGAAGCTTTCTTT.

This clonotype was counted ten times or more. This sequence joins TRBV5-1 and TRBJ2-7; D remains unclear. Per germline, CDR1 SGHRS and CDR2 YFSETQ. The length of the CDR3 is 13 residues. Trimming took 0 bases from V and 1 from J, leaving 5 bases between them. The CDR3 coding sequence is TGCGCCAGCAGCTTGGCCGCTTCCTACGAGCAGTACTTC. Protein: CASSLAASYEQYF.

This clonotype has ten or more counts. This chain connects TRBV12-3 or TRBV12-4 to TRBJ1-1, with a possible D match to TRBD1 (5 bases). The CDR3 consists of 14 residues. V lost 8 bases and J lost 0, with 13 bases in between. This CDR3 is CASGGSLMNTEAFF. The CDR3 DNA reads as TGTGCCAGCGGGGGGTCTTTAATGAACACTGAAGCTTTCTTT.

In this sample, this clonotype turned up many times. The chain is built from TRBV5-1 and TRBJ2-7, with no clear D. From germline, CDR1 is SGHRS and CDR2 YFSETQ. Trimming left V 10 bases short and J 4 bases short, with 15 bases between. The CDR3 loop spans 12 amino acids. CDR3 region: CAGNLPSYEQYF. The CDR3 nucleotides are TGCGCCGGCAACCTCCCATCGTACGAGCAGTACTTC.

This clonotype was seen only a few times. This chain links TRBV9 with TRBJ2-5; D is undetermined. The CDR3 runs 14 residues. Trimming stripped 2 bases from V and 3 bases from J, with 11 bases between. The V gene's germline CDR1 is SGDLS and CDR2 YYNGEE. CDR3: CASSVSGTEETQYF. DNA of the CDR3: TGTGCCAGCAGCGTTTCAGGAACAGAAGAGACCCAGTACTTC.

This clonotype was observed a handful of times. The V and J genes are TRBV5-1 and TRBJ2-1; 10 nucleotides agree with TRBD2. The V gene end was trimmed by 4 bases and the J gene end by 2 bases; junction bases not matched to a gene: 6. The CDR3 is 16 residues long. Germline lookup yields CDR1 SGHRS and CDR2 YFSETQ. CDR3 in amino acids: CASSPRTSGPYNEQFF. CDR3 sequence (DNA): TGCGCCAGCAGCCCAAGGACTAGCGGCCCCTACAATGAGCAGTTCTTC.